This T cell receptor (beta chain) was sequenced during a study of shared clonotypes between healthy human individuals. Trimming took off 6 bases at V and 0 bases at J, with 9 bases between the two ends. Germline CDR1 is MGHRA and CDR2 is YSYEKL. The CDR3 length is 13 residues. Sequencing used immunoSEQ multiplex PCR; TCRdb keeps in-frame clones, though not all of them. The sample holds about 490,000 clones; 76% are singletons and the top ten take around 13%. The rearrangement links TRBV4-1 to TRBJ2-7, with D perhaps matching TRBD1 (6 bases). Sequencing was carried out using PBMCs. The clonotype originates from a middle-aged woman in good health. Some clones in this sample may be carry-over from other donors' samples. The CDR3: CASRATGSYEQYF. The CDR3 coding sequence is TGCGCCAGCAGAGCGACAGGCTCCTACGAGCAGTACTTC.